This T cell receptor (beta chain) was found in a study of PD-1 blockade in classical Hodgkin lymphoma. The time point was: newly diagnosed, previously untreated cHL patient sample. It was by magnetic negative selection that CD8+ T cells were isolated from thawed PBMCs. Trimming at V came to 1 base and at J to 4 bases, leaving 7 bases not matched to a gene. Germline V gene data show CDR1 as LGHNT and CDR2 as FRNRAP. The CDR3 has 15 residues. TCRdb keeps only in-frame clones here, not all; method: immunoSEQ multiplex PCR. The profile shows several thousand clones, approximately 92% of them singletons. The genes are TRBV12-5 and TRBJ2-7; 7 bases are shared with TRBD1. The TCR comes from a human donor with classical Hodgkin lymphoma. The sequenced sample was CD8+ T cells from blood. The CDR3 DNA is TGTGCTAGTGGTTTGGGTCAGGGGGTAGTGTACGAGCAGTACTTC. The encoded protein is CASGLGQGVVYEQYF.